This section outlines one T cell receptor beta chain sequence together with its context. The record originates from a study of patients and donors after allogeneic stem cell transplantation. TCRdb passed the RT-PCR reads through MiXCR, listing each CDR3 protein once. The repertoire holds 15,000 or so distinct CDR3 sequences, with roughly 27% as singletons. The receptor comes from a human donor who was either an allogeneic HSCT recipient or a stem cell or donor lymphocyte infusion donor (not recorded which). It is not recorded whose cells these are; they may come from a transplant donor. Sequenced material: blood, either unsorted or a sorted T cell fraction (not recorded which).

DNA of the CDR3: TGTGCCAGCAGTTTGAGAGATAATTCACCCCTCCACTTT. Its translation: CASSLRDNSPLHF. The rearrangement uses TRBV6-5 and TRBJ1-6, with unresolved D. V lost 4 bases and J lost 5, with 6 bases in between. This CDR3 region has 13 residues. The germline CDR1 and CDR2 sequences are MNHEY and SVGAGI.